Each of the 15 T cell receptor beta chains below was sequenced from the same sample in a study of T cell responses to AZD1222 COVID-19 vaccine. Sequencing was performed with immunoSEQ multiplex PCR; in TCRdb, only in-frame clones are kept and a portion is missing. The sample carries just under 90,000 clones, about nine tenths recorded once. The sample here was peripheral blood, taken 28 days after the second AZD1222 dose. These receptors came from an adult who received the AZD1222 COVID-19 vaccine.

The chain links TRBV9 to TRBJ2-1, with D uncertain. V was clipped by 3 bases and J by 0 bases, with 10 bases between them. In germline, CDR1 is SGDLS, CDR2 YYNGEE. CDR3 length equals 15 residues. As DNA, the CDR3 is TGTGCCAGCAGCGGTGGGGTTCCCTCCTACAATGAGCAGTTCTTC. Amino acid sequence: CASSGGVPSYNEQFF.

This clone was counted once. J is TRBJ1-5 and V is TRBV2; TRBD1 agrees at 8 bases. Germline V CDR1 and CDR2: SNHLY, FYNNEI. CDR3 size: 13 residues. Trimming took 6 bases from V and 4 from J; bases not matched to a gene: 2. In DNA form, the CDR3 reads TGTGCCAGCAGGGGGGACAGGAATCAGCCCCAGCATTTT. Its translation is CASRGDRNQPQHF.

The chain combines TRBV7-3 with TRBJ2-2; the D gene is possibly TRBD1 (7 bases). Germline-derived CDR1 and CDR2 are SGHTA and FQGTGA. The germline V and J ends were trimmed by 5 bases and 6 bases, with 16 bases remaining between them. This CDR3 has 15 amino acids. Written as DNA, the CDR3 is TGTGCCAGCAGCCCCACAGGGGAGGCCGCCGGGGAGCTGTTTTTT. Protein: CASSPTGEAAGELFF.

As regards this clone: At one end, the junction sequence differs from germline, possibly due to a read error. This rearrangement joins TRBV29-1 to TRBJ1-1, with TRBD1 as a possible D gene (5 bases). The CDR3 contains 11 residues. Germline CDR1 reads SQVTM; CDR2 reads ANQGSEA. The CDR3 DNA sequence: TGCAGCGTTCCCACTTCAGGGATAAGGGTCTTT. Its protein is CSVPTSGIRVF.

CDR3 sequence (DNA): TGTGCCAGCAGCTTTCAGCTGGGAGGGGAAAAACTGTTTTTT. Its translation is CASSFQLGGEKLFF. The rearrangement links TRBV5-4 to TRBJ1-4; D gene ambiguous. The V and J ends lost 2 bases and 8 bases respectively, with 13 bases between them. This CDR3 spans 14 amino acids. Looked up from germline, CDR1 is SGHNT and CDR2 is YYREEE (reference sequence).

The gene calls are TRBV7-2 and TRBJ1-5, with unresolved D. Trimming removed 4 bases at V and 0 bases at J, with 4 bases between. This CDR3 has 13 amino acids. Looked up from germline, CDR1 is SGHTA and CDR2 is FQGNSA. The CDR3 DNA sequence: TGTGCCAGCAGCTACAGTAGCAATCAGCCCCAGCATTTT. Its protein is CASSYSSNQPQHF. The variable domain in full, completed from reference TRBV7-2 and TRBJ1-5, reads GAGVSQSPSNKVTEKGKDVELRCDPISGHTALYWYRQSLGQGLEFLIYFQGNSAPDKSGLPSDRFSAERTGGSVSTLTIQRTQQEDSAVYLCASSYSSNQPQHFGDGTRLSIL.

On this clone itself: The junction and the germline gene differ at one end; a read error may be behind it. CDR3 DNA sequence: TGTGCCAGCAGCAAAGACAGGGGGTTCACCGGGGAGCTGTTTTTT. Its protein product is CASSKDRGFTGELFF. This chain links TRBV4-2 with TRBJ2-2; 9 bases match TRBD1. There are 15 residues in the CDR3. Germline V gives CDR1 LGHNA, CDR2 YNFKEQ.

The chain combines TRBV14 with TRBJ2-7; D possibly corresponds to TRBD1 (5 bases). The CDR3 is 11 amino acids. Trimming cost V 8 bases and J 6 bases, with 11 bases left between them. Germline-derived CDR1 and CDR2 are SGHDN and FVKESK. Here the CDR3 reads CASGSGIEQYF. The CDR3 DNA reads as TGTGCCAGCGGATCAGGGATCGAGCAGTACTTC.

This chain joins TRBV5-4 and TRBJ2-7; no clear D. In germline, CDR1 is SGHNT, CDR2 YYREEE (reference sequence). V lost 2 bases, J lost 7 bases, and 19 bases lay in between. The length of the CDR3 is 15 residues. The CDR3 region has the DNA TGTGCCAGCAGCTTCAGAGGCAGATCACCCTCAGAGCAGTACTTC. Encoded protein: CASSFRGRSPSEQYF.

This clone was counted a single time. The rearrangement joins TRBV5-1 to TRBJ2-1, with 7 bases aligning to TRBD1. The V segment lost 4 bases and the J segment 9 bases; nucleotides outside the gene matches: 16. Germline V gives CDR1 SGHRS, CDR2 YFSETQ. This CDR3 region has 16 residues. CDR3 residues: CASSPRLAGGGSEQFF. In DNA, the CDR3 is TGCGCCAGCAGCCCGCGATTGGCAGGGGGTGGGAGTGAGCAGTTCTTC.

This chain uses TRBV7-8 with TRBJ1-2, with D uncertain. V dropped 5 bases and J dropped 2 bases, with 12 bases sitting between them. There are 14 residues in the CDR3. The germline V gene encodes CDR1 SGHVS and CDR2 FQNEAQ. The CDR3: CASSRWLGNYGYTF. The CDR3 DNA sequence: TGTGCCAGCAGCCGATGGTTGGGGAACTATGGCTACACCTTC. The full variable domain, completed using reference TRBV7-8 and TRBJ1-2, is GAGVSQSPRYKVAKRGQDVALRCDPISGHVSLFWYQQALGQGPEFLTYFQNEAQLDKSGLPSDRFFAERPEGSVSTLKIQRTQQEDSAVYLCASSRWLGNYGYTFGSGTRLTVV.

This sequence joins TRBV4-3 and TRBJ1-1; D unresolved. The germline CDR1 and CDR2 sequences are LGHNA and YSLEER. V was cut by 0 bases and J by 4 bases, with 9 bases left in between. CDR3 size: 14 residues. Written as DNA, the CDR3 is TGCGCCAGCAGCCAAGACCCACAACCCACTGAAGCTTTCTTT. Protein product: CASSQDPQPTEAFF.

This clone was counted only a few times. The CDR3 reads CASSQDRKNTEAFF. CDR3 bases: TGTGCCAGCTCACAGGACAGGAAGAACACTGAAGCTTTCTTT. This sequence joins TRBV18 and TRBJ1-1; 7 nucleotides align to TRBD1. This CDR3 comprises 14 residues. CDR1 and CDR2 (germline): KGHSH, LQKENI. Trimming at V came to 4 bases and at J to 1 base, leaving 3 bases not matched to a gene.

This clone turned up a few times. This chain joins TRBV7-8 and TRBJ1-1, with unresolved D. CDR3 length: 13 residues. Trimming left V 4 bases short and J 7 bases short, with 13 bases between. Germline-derived CDR1 and CDR2 are SGHVS and FQNEAQ. The CDR3 sequence is CASSSTRRVEAFF. CDR3 DNA sequence: TGTGCCAGCAGCTCGACCCGGCGGGTTGAAGCTTTCTTT.

The chain is built from TRBV2 and TRBJ2-2; D is ambiguous. Germline CDR1 and CDR2: SNHLY and FYNNEI. V dropped 3 bases and J dropped 8 bases, with 10 bases sitting between them. CDR3 length: 13 residues. Here the CDR3 reads CASSEWAAGELFF. CDR3 in DNA: TGTGCCAGCAGTGAGTGGGCGGCTGGGGAGCTGTTTTTT.